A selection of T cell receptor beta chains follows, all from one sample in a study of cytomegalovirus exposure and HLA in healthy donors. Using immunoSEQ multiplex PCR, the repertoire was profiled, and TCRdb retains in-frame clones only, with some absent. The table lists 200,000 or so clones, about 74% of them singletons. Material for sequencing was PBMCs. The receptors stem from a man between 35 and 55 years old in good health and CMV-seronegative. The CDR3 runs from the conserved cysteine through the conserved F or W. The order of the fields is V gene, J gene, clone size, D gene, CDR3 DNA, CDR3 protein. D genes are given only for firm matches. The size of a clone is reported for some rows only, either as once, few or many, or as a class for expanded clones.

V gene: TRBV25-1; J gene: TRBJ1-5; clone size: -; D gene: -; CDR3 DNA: TGTGCCAGCAGTGAAGGATCCCCAGACAGCTATAGCAATCAGCCCCAGCATTTT; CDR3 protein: CASSEGSPDSYSNQPQHF
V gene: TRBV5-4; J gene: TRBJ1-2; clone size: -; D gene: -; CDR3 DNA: TGTGCCAGCAGCGGGGGGGGGATTGGCTATGGCTACACCTTC; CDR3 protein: CASSGGGIGYGYTF
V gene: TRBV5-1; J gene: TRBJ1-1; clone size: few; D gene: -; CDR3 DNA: TGCGCCAGCAGCACCCGAGGGGGGGGGATGAACACTGAAGCTTTCTTT; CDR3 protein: CASSTRGGGMNTEAFF
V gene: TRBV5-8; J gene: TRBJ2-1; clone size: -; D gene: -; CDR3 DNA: TGTGCCAGCAGCGTAGTTCCCTTAATTTACAATGAGCAGTTCTTC; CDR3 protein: CASSVVPLIYNEQFF
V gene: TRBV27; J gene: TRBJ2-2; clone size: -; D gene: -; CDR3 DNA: TGTGCCAGCAGTTTACAAGGCAGAGCGGGCGGGGAGCTGTTTTTT; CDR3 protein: CASSLQGRAGGELFF
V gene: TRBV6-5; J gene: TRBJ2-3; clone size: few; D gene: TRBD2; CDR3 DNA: TGTGCCACCCGGGGGGAAACCTACACAGATACGCAGTATTTT; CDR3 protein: CATRGETYTDTQYF
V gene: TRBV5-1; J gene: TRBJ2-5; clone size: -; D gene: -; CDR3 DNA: TGCGCCAGCAGCTTGGACGGGAGTTATGAGACCCAGTACTTC; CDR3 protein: CASSLDGSYETQYF
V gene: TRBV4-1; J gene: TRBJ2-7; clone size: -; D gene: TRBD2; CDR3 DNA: TGCGCCAGCAGCCAATGGCTAGCGGAGACCTACGAGCAGTACTTC; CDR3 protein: CASSQWLAETYEQYF
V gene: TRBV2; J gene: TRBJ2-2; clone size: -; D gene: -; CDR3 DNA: TGTGCCAGCAGTGATCCTAGCTTGGGCACCGGGGAGCTGTTTTTT; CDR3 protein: CASSDPSLGTGELFF
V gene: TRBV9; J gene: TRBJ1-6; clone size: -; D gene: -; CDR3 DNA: TGTGCCAGCAGCGTAGGTGTCAAAAATTCACCCCTCCACTTT; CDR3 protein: CASSVGVKNSPLHF
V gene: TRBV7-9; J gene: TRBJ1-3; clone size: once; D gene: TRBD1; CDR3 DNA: TGTGCCAGCAGCCCTTGGACAGGAACCTCTGGAAACACCATATATTTT; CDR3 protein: CASSPWTGTSGNTIYF
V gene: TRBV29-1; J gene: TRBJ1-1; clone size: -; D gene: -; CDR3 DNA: TGCAGCGTCCTAAGGGGCATGAACACTGAAGCTTTCTTT; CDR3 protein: CSVLRGMNTEAFF
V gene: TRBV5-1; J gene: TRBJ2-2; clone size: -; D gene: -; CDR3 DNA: TGCGCCAGCAGCTTGGTAGAGGCGAACACCGGGGAGCTGTTTTTT; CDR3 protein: CASSLVEANTGELFF
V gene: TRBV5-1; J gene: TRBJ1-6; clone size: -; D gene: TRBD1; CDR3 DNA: TGCGCCAGCAGCTTGGGGGACAGGGGGGGATCACCCCTCCACTTT; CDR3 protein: CASSLGDRGGSPLHF
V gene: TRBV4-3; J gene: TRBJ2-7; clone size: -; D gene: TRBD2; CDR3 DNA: TGCGCCAGCAGCCAAGGTACCGGGGGGGTTTCCTACGAGCAGTACTTC; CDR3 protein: CASSQGTGGVSYEQYF
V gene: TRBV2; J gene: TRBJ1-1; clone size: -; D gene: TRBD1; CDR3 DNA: TGTGCCGACGGACAGGGGAACACTGAAGCTTTCTTT; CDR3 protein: CADGQGNTEAFF
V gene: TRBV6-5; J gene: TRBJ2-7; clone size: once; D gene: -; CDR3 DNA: TGTGCCAGCAGTTACTCGCAGGATAACGAGCAGTACTTC; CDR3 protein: CASSYSQDNEQYF
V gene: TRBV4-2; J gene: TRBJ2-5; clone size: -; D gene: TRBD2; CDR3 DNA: TGTGCCAGCAGCCAGGGGGGGAGAAATCAAGAGACCCAGTACTTC; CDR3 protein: CASSQGGRNQETQYF
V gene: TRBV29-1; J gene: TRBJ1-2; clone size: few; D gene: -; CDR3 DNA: TGCAGCGTTGAGGGGGGAGGCTACACCTTC; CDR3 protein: CSVEGGGYTF
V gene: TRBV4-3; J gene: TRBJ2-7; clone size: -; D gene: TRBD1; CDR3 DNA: TGCGCCAGCAGCCAAGACGCCGGGACAGGGGACGAGCAGTACTTC; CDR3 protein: CASSQDAGTGDEQYF
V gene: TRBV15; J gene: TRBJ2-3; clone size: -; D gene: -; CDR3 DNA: TGTGCCACCAGCCCAACCCCAGCGACCAAGGGGTTGGGGACGCAGTATTTT; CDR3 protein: CATSPTPATKGLGTQYF
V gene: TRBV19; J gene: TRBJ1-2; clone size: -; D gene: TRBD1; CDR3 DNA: TGTGCCAGTAGCCCGAGACAGGGAAATGGCTACACCTTC; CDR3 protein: CASSPRQGNGYTF
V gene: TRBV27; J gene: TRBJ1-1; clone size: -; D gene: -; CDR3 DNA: TGTGCCAGCAGTTTATCGGGGGGCACTGAAGCTTTCTTT; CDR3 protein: CASSLSGGTEAFF
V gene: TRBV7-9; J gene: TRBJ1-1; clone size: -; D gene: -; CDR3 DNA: TGTGCCAGCAGCTTACCCAGGGGTATGAACACTGAAGCTTTCTTT; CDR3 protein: CASSLPRGMNTEAFF
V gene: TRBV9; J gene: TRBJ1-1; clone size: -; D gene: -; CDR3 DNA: TGTGCCAGCAGCGTAGTTGAGGCCTACACTGAAGCTTTCTTT; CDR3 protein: CASSVVEAYTEAFF
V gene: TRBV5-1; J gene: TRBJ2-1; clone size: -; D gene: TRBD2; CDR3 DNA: TGCGCCAGCAGCTTGGTGGTAGCGGGTAGGAATGAGCAGTTCTTC; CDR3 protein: CASSLVVAGRNEQFF
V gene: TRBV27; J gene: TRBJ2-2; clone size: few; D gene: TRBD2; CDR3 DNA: TGTGCCAGCAGTTTTGGAACTAGCGGGAGGGGGAACACCGGGGAGCTGTTTTTT; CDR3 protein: CASSFGTSGRGNTGELFF
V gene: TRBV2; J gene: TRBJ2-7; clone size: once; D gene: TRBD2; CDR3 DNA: TGTGCCAGCAGGACTAGCGGGACTACCTACGAGCAGTACTTC; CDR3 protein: CASRTSGTTYEQYF
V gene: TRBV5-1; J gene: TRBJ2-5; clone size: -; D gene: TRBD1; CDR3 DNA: TGCGCCAGCAGCTCATGGACAGGCGGGGAGACCCAGTACTTC; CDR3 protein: CASSSWTGGETQYF
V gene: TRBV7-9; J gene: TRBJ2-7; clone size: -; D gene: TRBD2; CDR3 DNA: TGTGCCAGCAGCCCAGTAGCGGGAAGCTACGAGCAGTACTTC; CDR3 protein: CASSPVAGSYEQYF
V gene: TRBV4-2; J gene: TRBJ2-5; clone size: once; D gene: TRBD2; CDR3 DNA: TGTGCCAGCAGCCAAGGGAATAGCGGGCAATCGACCCAGTACTTC; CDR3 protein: CASSQGNSGQSTQYF
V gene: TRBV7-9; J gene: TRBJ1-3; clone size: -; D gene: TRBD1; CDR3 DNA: TGTGCCAGCAGCTTACCCAGACAGGGGGATTCGACTGGAAACACCATATATTTT; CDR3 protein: CASSLPRQGDSTGNTIYF
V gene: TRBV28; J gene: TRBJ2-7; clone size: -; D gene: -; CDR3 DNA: TGTGCCAGCAGCTATCCTTTTGAATCCTACGAGCAGTACTTC; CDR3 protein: CASSYPFESYEQYF
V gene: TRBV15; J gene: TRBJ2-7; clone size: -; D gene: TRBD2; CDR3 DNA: TGTGCCACCAGGGAGGCTAGCGGGAGTTCCTACGAGCAGTACTTC; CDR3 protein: CATREASGSSYEQYF
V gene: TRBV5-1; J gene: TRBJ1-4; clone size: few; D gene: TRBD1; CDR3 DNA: TGCGCCAGCAGCTCTGGACAGGGGGGAGAAAAACTGTTTTTT; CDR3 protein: CASSSGQGGEKLFF
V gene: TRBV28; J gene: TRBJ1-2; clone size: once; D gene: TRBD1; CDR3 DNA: TGTGCCAGCAGCTCACAGGGGGCCGGCTATGGCTACACCTTC; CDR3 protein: CASSSQGAGYGYTF
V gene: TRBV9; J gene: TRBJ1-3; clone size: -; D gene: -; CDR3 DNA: TGTGCCAGCAGCCCTTCCTACTCTGGAAACACCATATATTTT; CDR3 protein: CASSPSYSGNTIYF
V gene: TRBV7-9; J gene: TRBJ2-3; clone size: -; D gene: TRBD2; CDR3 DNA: TGTGCCACGGAACAGCGGGAGCGCACAGATACGCAGTATTTT; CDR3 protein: CATEQRERTDTQYF
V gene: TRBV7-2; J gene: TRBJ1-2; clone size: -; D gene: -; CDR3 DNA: TGTGCCAGCAGCCGGAGTTTGGCCTATGGCTACACCTTC; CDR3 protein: CASSRSLAYGYTF
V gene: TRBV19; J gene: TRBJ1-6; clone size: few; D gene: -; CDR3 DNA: TGTGCCAGTAGTGGGGAGAAGACACCCCTCCACTTT; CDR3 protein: CASSGEKTPLHF
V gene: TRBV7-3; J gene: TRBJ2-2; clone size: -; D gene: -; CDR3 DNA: TGTGCCAGCAGTCCCTTGGGGGGACAGACTAACACCGGGGAGCTGTTTTTT; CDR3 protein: CASSPLGGQTNTGELFF
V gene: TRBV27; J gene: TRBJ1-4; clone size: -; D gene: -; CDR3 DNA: TGTGCCAGCAGTTACAAGGGGAGGGGCGAAGAAAAACTGTTTTTT; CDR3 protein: CASSYKGRGEEKLFF